Below are 2 T cell receptor beta chains sequenced from a single sample in a study of response to subunit inactivated influenza vaccine. MiXCR was run by TCRdb on the RT-PCR reads, yielding one entry per CDR3 protein. The sample gives hundreds of thousands of distinct CDR3 sequences, approximately 17% of which show up once; under 13% is in the top ten. The sequenced sample was PBMCs from blood, obtained 5 days after vaccination. All receptors derive from a man aged 45-65 years who received an inactivated influenza vaccine.

This chain links TRBV6-5 with TRBJ2-1; the match to TRBD1 covers 9 bases. The CDR3 is 15 residues long. The germline V gene has CDR1 MNHEY and CDR2 SVGAGI. Trimming took 4 bases from V and 8 from J; bases not matched to a gene: 9. The CDR3 DNA reads TGTGCCAGCAGTTTCCAGGACAGGGGAGGAGATGAGCAGTTCTTC. Translating it yields CASSFQDRGGDEQFF.

This clonotype was found a few times. The chain's CDR3 is CASSLGGRLYSYEQYF. The CDR3 DNA follows: TGTGCCAGCAGCCTGGGGGGGAGACTTTACTCCTACGAGCAGTACTTC. The chain couples TRBV21-1 to TRBJ2-7; TRBD1 is the table's D call, not checked against the DNA. TRBV21-1 is a documented pseudogene. CDR3 length: 16 amino acids.